Presented here are 6 T cell receptor beta chains from one specimen sequenced in a study of CD8+ T cells in alopecia areata. cDNA serving as the sequencing template came from extracted, reverse transcribed RNA. Clones were read by immunoSEQ multiplex PCR, and TCRdb kept only the in-frame ones, dropping some. The table records approximately 210,000 clones, just over 65% of them present only once. Noted treatment: oral pan-JAK inhibitor, 5-10 mg twice daily. The source was CD4+ T cells sorted from blood, collected at approximately week 44, from a patient treated with tofacitinib. The receptors were gathered from a human donor with alopecia areata.

The V call is TRBV5-6, the J call TRBJ1-4; D gene unclear. Per germline, CDR1 SGHDT and CDR2 YYEEEE. This CDR3 spans 14 amino acids. Trimming took off 0 bases at V and 0 bases at J, with 3 bases between the two ends. As DNA, the CDR3 is TGTGCCAGCAGCTTGGGGCCAACTAATGAAAAACTGTTTTTT. Translation gives CASSLGPTNEKLFF.

This rearrangement joins TRBV19 to TRBJ1-5, with 7 bases lining up with TRBD1. The V gene's germline CDR1 is LNHDA and CDR2 SQIVND (reference sequence). The CDR3 has 15 amino acids. V was clipped by 3 bases and J by 4 bases; unmatched bases: 6. CDR3 nucleotide sequence: TGTGCCAGTAGTATGGGGACAGAGTTAAATCAGCCCCAGCATTTT. This translates into CASSMGTELNQPQHF.

The rearrangement joins TRBV6-5 to TRBJ2-3; D is ambiguous. This CDR3 comprises 13 residues. Deletions cut 6 bases from V and 2 bases from J, with 9 bases between. Germline V gene sequence: CDR1 MNHEY, CDR2 SVGAGI. As DNA, the CDR3 is TGTGCCAGCAGCCGCAGTCCCACAGATACGCAGTATTTT. Translating gives CASSRSPTDTQYF.

This sequence joins TRBV29-1 and TRBJ2-1; D is ambiguous. Germline V gives CDR1 SQVTM, CDR2 ANQGSEA. This CDR3 is built from 14 residues. Trimming took off 3 bases at V and 4 bases at J, with 13 bases between the two ends. The CDR3 coding sequence is TGCAGCGTTGATCTCCTACGGCTTTACAATGAGCAGTTCTTC. It yields the protein CSVDLLRLYNEQFF.

The rearrangement joins TRBV5-1 to TRBJ1-6; D ambiguous. CDR1 is SGHRS, CDR2 YFSETQ, per germline. This CDR3 is built from 14 residues. V lost 6 bases and J lost 10, with 17 bases in between. CDR3 bases: TGCGCCAGCACCCCCGGGGAAGTGAACTCACCCCTCCACTTT. The encoded protein is CASTPGEVNSPLHF.

This chain uses TRBV2 with TRBJ1-6; TRBD1 agrees at 7 bases. J was trimmed by 6 bases and V by 8 bases; bases with no gene match: 7. The CDR3 loop spans 14 amino acids. Per germline, CDR1 SNHLY and CDR2 FYNNEI. This CDR3 is CASAHGDSNSPLHF. The CDR3 DNA reads TGTGCCAGCGCCCACGGGGACAGTAATTCACCCCTCCACTTT.